Sequencing of this TCR beta chain was carried out in a study of shared clonotypes between healthy human individuals. V shed 5 bases and J shed 0 bases, with 11 bases lying between them. The CDR3 length is 15 residues. Germline lookup yields CDR1 SGHVS and CDR2 FQNEAQ. TCRdb keeps only in-frame clones here, not all; method: immunoSEQ multiplex PCR. The sample carries approximately 1.5 million clones, 95% to 99% recorded once. The specimen was naive CD4+ T cells sorted from blood. Subset in this sample: CD45RA+ positively selected. The chain joins TRBV7-8 to TRBJ2-4; the D gene is possibly TRBD2 (6 bases). The sequence derives from a man aged 25 to 45 in good health. The CDR3, as DNA: TGTGCCAGCAGCCCGGTCGGGAGAGCCAAAAACATTCAGTACTTC. Translation gives CASSPVGRAKNIQYF.